Sequencing of this T cell receptor (beta chain) was carried out in a study of T-cell reconstitution after alpha-beta-depleted transplantation in children. The TCRbeta library incorporated unique molecular identifiers. TCRdb itself ran the PCR reads through MiXCR, one entry per CDR3 protein. The sample lists 250,000 to 350,000 distinct CDR3 sequences, almost 10% seen once, with about 9.5% in the top ten. Germline V gene sequence: CDR1 SGHDN, CDR2 FVKESK. V gave up 4 bases and J gave up 10 bases; unmatched junction bases: 5. This CDR3 is built from 13 residues. The clonotype comes from a human donor who donated a stem cell graft to a child with SCID. The chain recombines TRBV14 with TRBJ1-4, with TRBD1 matching 8 bases. The source was PBMCs from the stem cell graft donor, collected from the stem cell graft. The DNA of the CDR3 is TGTGCCAGCAGCCCCCAGGGGGCGGGAAAACTGTTTTTT. It is translated as CASSPQGAGKLFF.